A selection of T cell receptor beta chains follows, all from one sample in a study of immune cell composition in non-small cell lung cancer. Sequenced by immunoSEQ multiplex PCR; TCRdb stores in-frame clones only, minus some. This table has approximately 4,800 clones, less than 75% appearing once. Material for sequencing was lung tumor tissue. These receptors were collected from a human donor with non-small cell lung cancer. Both conserved end residues are part of each CDR3. D genes are given only for firm matches. Expanded clones are given a class, and other clones once, few, many or no size at all.

TRBV5-6,-,TRBJ2-3,-,TGTGCCAGCAGCTTGTCAGGGGCGCTGGATACGCAGTATTTT,CASSLSGALDTQYF
TRBV27,once,TRBJ2-7,TRBD1,TGTGCCAGCAGTCCGAGAGCCGGGACAGGCTACGAGCAGTACTTC,CASSPRAGTGYEQYF
TRBV28,-,TRBJ1-2,-,TGTGCCAGCAGTTTAGGGCAGGTGATGAACTATGGCTACACCTTC,CASSLGQVMNYGYTF
TRBV28,-,TRBJ2-2,TRBD2,TGTGCCAGCAGCGATCCGGGACTAGCTCTCGCCGGGGAGCTGTTTTTT,CASSDPGLALAGELFF
TRBV6-5,once,TRBJ2-5,-,TGTGCCAGCAGTTACTCTCCTAGTTCCCAAGAGACCCAGTACTTC,CASSYSPSSQETQYF
TRBV7-6,-,TRBJ2-7,TRBD2,TGTGCCAGCAGCTTAGCTAGGAGCGGGAGGGCCTTCACCGAGCAGTACTTC,CASSLARSGRAFTEQYF
TRBV6-1,-,TRBJ1-1,-,TGTGCCAGCACGATGAACTCCCGCTTTAGTACTGTAGCTTTCTTT,CASTMNSRFSTVAFF
TRBV11-3,-,TRBJ2-3,-,TGTGCCAGCAGCCTCGGGACATTCGCTTCCACAGATACGCAGTATTTT,CASSLGTFASTDTQYF
TRBV2,-,TRBJ2-2,TRBD1,TGTGCCAGCAGTAACGACAGGGCGCCAGACACCGGGGAGCTGTTTTTT,CASSNDRAPDTGELFF
TRBV7-9,-,TRBJ1-4,-,TGTGCCAGCAGCTCCGACAGAGAAAAACTGTTTTTT,CASSSDREKLFF
TRBV2,-,TRBJ2-5,-,TGTGCCAGCAGTGTGGTACTCCAAGAGACCCAGTACTTC,CASSVVLQETQYF
TRBV27,-,TRBJ2-1,-,TGTGCCAGCACCGCAGGACAGGGACTATTAAATGAGCAGTTCTTC,CASTAGQGLLNEQFF